The 5 T cell receptor beta chains below come from one sample, sequenced in a study of shared clonotypes between healthy human individuals. Sequenced by immunoSEQ multiplex PCR; TCRdb stores in-frame clones only, minus some. The sample includes about 600,000 clones, approximately 97% of them seen just once. Source material: naive CD4+ T cells sorted from blood. Subset of the sample: CD45RA+ positively selected. The receptors were sampled from a young woman in good health.

The V and J genes are TRBV5-1 and TRBJ2-3, with D perhaps matching TRBD1 or TRBD2 (6 bases each). V was trimmed by 2 bases and J by 3 bases, leaving 16 bases between them. This CDR3 is 16 amino acids long. In germline, CDR1 is SGHRS, CDR2 YFSETQ. The CDR3 here is CASSFTGGGGTDTQYF. The CDR3 DNA reads TGCGCCAGCAGCTTTACTGGCGGAGGGGGGACAGATACGCAGTATTTT.

The chain is built from TRBV5-1 and TRBJ2-1; the D gene is possibly TRBD2 (5 bases). The CDR3 contains 14 residues. The V end was cut by 3 bases, the J end by 4 bases, with 11 bases between. Looked up from germline, CDR1 is SGHRS and CDR2 is YFSETQ. The CDR3 DNA is TGCGCCAGCAGCTCTAACCGGGAATACAATGAGCAGTTCTTC. Protein: CASSSNREYNEQFF.

V and J are TRBV6-5 and TRBJ2-7, with 7 bases aligning to TRBD1. This CDR3 is built from 11 residues. V trimming: 4 bases; J trimming: 10 bases; junction bases outside the gene matches: 4. Germline V gene lookup returns CDR1 MNHEY and CDR2 SVGAGI. This CDR3 reads CASSLDRIQYF. The CDR3 nucleotides are TGTGCCAGCAGTTTGGACAGGATCCAGTACTTC.

The chain couples TRBV27 to TRBJ2-7; 9 positions agree with TRBD1. The CDR3 runs 15 residues. Germline CDR1 reads MNHEY; CDR2 reads SMNVEV (reference sequence). J lost 4 bases, V lost 5 bases, and 9 bases had no gene match. The CDR3 coding sequence is TGTGCCAGCAGTACCCGGACAGGGGTTAGGTACGAGCAGTACTTC. It encodes CASSTRTGVRYEQYF.

The chain has TRBV5-1 and TRBJ1-1; the D is unclear. The V end lost 0 bases, the J end lost 1 base, and 10 bases lay between the germline ends. The length of the CDR3 is 15 residues. Germline V CDR1 and CDR2: SGHRS, YFSETQ. In DNA form, the CDR3 reads TGCGCCAGCAGCTTGGCCGCAGGAACGAACACTGAAGCTTTCTTT. Its translation is CASSLAAGTNTEAFF.